This TCR beta chain was found in a study of blood T cell repertoires in COVID-19. Study-level background: Acute-phase and convalescent COVID-19 samples originated in the United States, Italy and Spain. The cDNA or gDNA used as material had been derived from T cells, B-cell-depleted T cells, or PBMCs.

How the authors handled the data: Estimated nucleated cell counts came from reference gene primer amplification. Clones were read by immunoSEQ multiplex PCR, and TCRdb kept only the in-frame ones, dropping some. V, J and clone size are those of that table, while D and trimming were read from the DNA. The sample includes approximately 310,000 clones, about 89% of them seen just once. The receptor was isolated from a woman aged 50 to 60 who had recovered from COVID-19. Sequencing was performed on peripheral blood.

The CDR3 is CASSGDRGQDTEAFF. DNA for the CDR3: TGTGCCAGCAGCGGGGACAGGGGGCAAGACACTGAAGCTTTCTTT. The chain couples TRBV9 to TRBJ1-1; TRBD1 agrees at 12 bases. V dropped 3 bases and J dropped 3; count of bases not matched to a gene: 3. CDR1 is SGDLS and CDR2 is YYNGEE in the germline V gene. The CDR3 is made up of 15 amino acids.